This entry is about one TCR beta chain. The V end was cut by 2 bases, the J end by 13 bases, with 9 bases between. Germline V CDR1 and CDR2: MNHNS, SASEGT. The CDR3 spans 11 residues. The entry originates in a study of blood T cell repertoires in COVID-19. Background on the study: Samples representing acute and convalescent COVID-19 were sourced from the United States, Italy and Spain. PBMCs, B-cell-depleted T cells, or T cells provided the cDNA or gDNA that made up the material.

Measured with immunoSEQ multiplex PCR; TCRdb has only the in-frame clones, and not every one. Counted here are some 130,000 clones, more than 70% occurring once; the ten biggest clones make up approximately 2%. The receptor's source is a man in his 70s with acute or convalescent COVID-19. The V gene is TRBV6-1, the J gene TRBJ2-1; D uncertain. The sample comprised peripheral blood. CDR3 loop: CASSELGAQFF. In nucleotides, the CDR3 is TGTGCCAGCAGTGAACTAGGCGCACAGTTCTTC.